What follows describes a single T cell receptor beta chain. It was with 60 Vbeta and 13 Jbeta primers that the PCR ran. Produced via immunoSEQ multiplex PCR; TCRdb's table is partial and in-frame only. This table has about 130,000 clones, about 78% appearing once. This sample is part of a study of cytomegalovirus exposure and HLA in healthy donors. V lost 4 bases and J lost 5, with 14 bases in between. Germline V gene lookup returns CDR1 SNHLY and CDR2 FYNNEI. This CDR3 is 14 amino acids long. The source is a female donor in good health and CMV-seronegative. The chain has TRBV2 and TRBJ1-2; possible D gene TRBD1, 6 bases. What was sequenced was PBMCs. CDR3 DNA: TGTGCCAGCAGTGTGGGTAGGGGGACATATGGCTACACCTTC. As protein: CASSVGRGTYGYTF.